The next 2 T cell receptor beta chains were all read from a single sample in a study of T cells in narcolepsy. The assay was immunoSEQ multiplex PCR, and TCRdb's table has in-frame clones only and misses some. The table includes about 30,000 clones, about four fifths detected once. Sample: memory (CD45RA-) CD4+ T cells from blood. These receptors all come from a human donor in good health.

The gene calls are TRBV18 and TRBJ1-5; TRBD1 matches at 12 bases. Trimming at V came to 0 bases and at J to 7 bases, leaving 10 bases not matched to a gene. The CDR3 spans 18 residues. Germline CDR1 KGHSH, CDR2 LQKENI. As DNA, the CDR3 is TGTGCCAGCTCACCACCGGGGACAGGGGGCTCGGGTGGCCAGCCCCAGCATTTT. It codes for CASSPPGTGGSGGQPQHF.

The chain links TRBV15 to TRBJ1-5, with 12 bases fitting TRBD1. The CDR3 consists of 17 residues. Trimming took 5 bases from V and 7 from J; bases not matched to a gene: 12. The germline CDR1 and CDR2 sequences are LNHNV and YYDKDF (reference sequence). In nucleotides, the CDR3 is TGTGCCACCAGCGGGGGGACAGGGGGCGCAAAGGGCCAGCCCCAGCATTTT. This codes for CATSGGTGGAKGQPQHF.